This T cell receptor (beta chain) was sequenced during a study of blood T cell repertoires in COVID-19. Germline V lookup: CDR1 SEHNR, CDR2 FQNEAQ (reference sequence). Trimming removed 0 bases from V and 4 bases from J, with 12 bases in between. This CDR3 has 15 amino acids. Here immunoSEQ multiplex PCR was the method, and the copy in TCRdb shows in-frame clones only, minus some. The data show 120,000 or so clones, around 89% seen once. Sequenced: peripheral blood. The receptor was isolated from a woman between 50 and 59 years old with acute or convalescent COVID-19. V and J are TRBV7-9 and TRBJ2-5, with D possibly TRBD2 on 6 matching bases. In DNA form, the CDR3 reads TGTGCCAGCAGCTTAGCCTCGGGAGCGGGAGAGACCCAGTACTTC. Translating gives CASSLASGAGETQYF. The complete variable domain, with remaining parts taken from reference TRBV7-9 and TRBJ2-5, reads DTGVSQNPRHKITKRGQNVTFRCDPISEHNRLYWYRQTLGQGPEFLTYFQNEAQLEKSRLLSDRFSAERPKGSFSTLEIQRTEQGDSAMYLCASSLASGAGETQYFGPGTRLLVL.